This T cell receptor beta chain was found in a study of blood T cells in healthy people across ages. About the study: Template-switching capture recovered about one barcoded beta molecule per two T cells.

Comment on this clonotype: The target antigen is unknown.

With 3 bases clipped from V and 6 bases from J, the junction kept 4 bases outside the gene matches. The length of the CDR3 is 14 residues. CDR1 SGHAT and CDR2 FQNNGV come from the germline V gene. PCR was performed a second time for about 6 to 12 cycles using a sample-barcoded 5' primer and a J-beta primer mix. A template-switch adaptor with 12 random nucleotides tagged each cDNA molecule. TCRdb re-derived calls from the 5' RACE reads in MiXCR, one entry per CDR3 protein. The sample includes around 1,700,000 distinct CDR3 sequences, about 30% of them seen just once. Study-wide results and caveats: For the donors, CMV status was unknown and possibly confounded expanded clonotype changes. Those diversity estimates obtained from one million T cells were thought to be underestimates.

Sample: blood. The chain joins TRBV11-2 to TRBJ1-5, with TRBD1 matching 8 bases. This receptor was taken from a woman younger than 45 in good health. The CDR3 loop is CASSFRQGIQPQHF. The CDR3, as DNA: TGTGCCAGCAGCTTCAGACAGGGGATTCAGCCCCAGCATTTT.